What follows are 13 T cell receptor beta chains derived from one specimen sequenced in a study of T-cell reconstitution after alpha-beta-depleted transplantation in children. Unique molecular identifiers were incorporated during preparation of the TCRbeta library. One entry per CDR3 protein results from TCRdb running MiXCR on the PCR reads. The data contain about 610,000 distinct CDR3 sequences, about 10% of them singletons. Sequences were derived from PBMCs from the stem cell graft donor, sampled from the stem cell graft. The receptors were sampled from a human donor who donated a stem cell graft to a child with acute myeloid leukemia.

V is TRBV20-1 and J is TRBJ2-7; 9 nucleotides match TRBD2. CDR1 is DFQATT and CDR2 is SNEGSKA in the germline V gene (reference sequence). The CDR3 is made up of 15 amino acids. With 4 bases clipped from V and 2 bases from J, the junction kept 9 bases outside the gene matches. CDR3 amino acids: CSAINLREGPYEQYF. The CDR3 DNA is TGCAGTGCTATCAATTTGCGGGAGGGCCCCTACGAGCAGTACTTC.

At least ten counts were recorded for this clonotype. The DNA of the CDR3 is TGTGCCATCAGCCAAGGGGGGAGTAGGTACGAGCAGTACTTC. It codes for CAISQGGSRYEQYF. The rearrangement joins TRBV10-3 to TRBJ2-7; D assignment may be TRBD1 or TRBD2 (6 bases each). This CDR3 is built from 14 residues. Trimming pared 6 bases from V and 4 bases from J, leaving 16 bases between. Germline V lookup: CDR1 ENHRY, CDR2 SYGVKD.

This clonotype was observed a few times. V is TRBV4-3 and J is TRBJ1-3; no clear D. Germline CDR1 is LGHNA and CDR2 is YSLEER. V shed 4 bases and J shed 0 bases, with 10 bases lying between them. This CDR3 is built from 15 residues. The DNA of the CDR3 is TGCGCCAGCAGCCCAAGTGCAAGCTCTGGAAACACCATATATTTT. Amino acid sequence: CASSPSASSGNTIYF.

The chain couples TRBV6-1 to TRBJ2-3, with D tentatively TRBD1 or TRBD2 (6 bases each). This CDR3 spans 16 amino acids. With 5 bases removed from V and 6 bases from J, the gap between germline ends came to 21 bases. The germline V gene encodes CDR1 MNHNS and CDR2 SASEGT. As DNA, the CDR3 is TGTGCCAGCAGTCGAAGTCCGGGGGCCTGGGGGGATACGCAGTATTTT. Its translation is CASSRSPGAWGDTQYF.

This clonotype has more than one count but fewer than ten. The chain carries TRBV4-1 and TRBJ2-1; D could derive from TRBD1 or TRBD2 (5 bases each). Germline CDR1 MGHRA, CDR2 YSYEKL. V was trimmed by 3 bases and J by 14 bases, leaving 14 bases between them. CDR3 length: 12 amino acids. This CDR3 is CASSHLGTAEFF. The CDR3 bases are TGCGCCAGCAGCCACCTGGGGACCGCTGAGTTCTTC.

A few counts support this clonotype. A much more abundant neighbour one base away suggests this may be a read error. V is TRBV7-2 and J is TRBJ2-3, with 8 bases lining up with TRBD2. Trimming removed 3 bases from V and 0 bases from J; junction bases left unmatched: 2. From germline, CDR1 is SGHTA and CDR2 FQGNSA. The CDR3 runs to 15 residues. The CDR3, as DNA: TGTGCCAGCAGCTTTAGCGGGACTAGCACAGATACGCAGTATTTT. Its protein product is CASSFSGTSTDTQYF.

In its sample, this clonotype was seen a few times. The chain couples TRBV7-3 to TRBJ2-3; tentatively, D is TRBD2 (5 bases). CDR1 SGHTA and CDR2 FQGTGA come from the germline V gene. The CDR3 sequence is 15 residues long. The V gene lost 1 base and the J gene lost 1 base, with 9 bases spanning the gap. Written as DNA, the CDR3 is TGTGCCAGCAGCTTAATGGGAGTCGGCACAGATACGCAGTATTTT. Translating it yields CASSLMGVGTDTQYF.

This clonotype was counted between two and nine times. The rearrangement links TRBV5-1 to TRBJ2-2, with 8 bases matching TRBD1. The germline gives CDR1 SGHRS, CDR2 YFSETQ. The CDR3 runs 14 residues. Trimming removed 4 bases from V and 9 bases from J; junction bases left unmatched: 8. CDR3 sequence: CASSPLTGGRELFF. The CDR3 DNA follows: TGCGCCAGCAGCCCCCTCACAGGGGGAAGGGAGCTGTTTTTT.

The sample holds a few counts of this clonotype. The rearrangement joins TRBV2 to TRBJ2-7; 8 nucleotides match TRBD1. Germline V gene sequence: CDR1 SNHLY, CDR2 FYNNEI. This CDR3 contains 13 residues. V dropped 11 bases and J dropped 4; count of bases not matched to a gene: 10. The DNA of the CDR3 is TGTGCCTGCCAGGGGGCGCGCGTTTACGAGCAGTACTTC. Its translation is CACQGARVYEQYF.

CDR3 loop: CASSSQGGFNNEQFF. The CDR3 bases are TGTGCCAGCAGCTCCCAGGGGGGTTTCAACAATGAGCAGTTCTTC. V gene TRBV7-3 combines with J gene TRBJ2-1, with a tentative D call TRBD1 (7 bases). Trimming removed 4 bases from V and 5 bases from J, with 15 bases in between. There are 15 residues in the CDR3. Germline loops: CDR1 SGHTA, CDR2 FQGTGA.

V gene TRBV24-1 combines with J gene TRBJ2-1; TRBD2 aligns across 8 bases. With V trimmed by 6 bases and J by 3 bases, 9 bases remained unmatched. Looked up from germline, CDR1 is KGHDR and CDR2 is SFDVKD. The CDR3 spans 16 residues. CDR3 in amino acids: CATSPTGTRDYNEQFF. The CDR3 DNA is TGTGCCACCAGTCCAACCGGGACTAGAGACTACAATGAGCAGTTCTTC.

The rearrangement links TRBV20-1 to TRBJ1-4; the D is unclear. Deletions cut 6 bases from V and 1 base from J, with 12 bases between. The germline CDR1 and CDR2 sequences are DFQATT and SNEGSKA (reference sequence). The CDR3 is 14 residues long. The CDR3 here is CSAPPLGTNEKLFF. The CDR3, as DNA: TGCAGTGCCCCCCCGCTGGGAACTAATGAAAAACTGTTTTTT.

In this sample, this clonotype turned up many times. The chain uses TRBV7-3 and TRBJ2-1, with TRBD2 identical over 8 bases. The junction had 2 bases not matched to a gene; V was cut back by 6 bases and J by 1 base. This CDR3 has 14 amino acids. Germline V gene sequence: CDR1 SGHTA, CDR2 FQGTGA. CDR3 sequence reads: CASRTGGSYNEQFF. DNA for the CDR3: TGTGCCAGCAGGACGGGAGGGTCCTACAATGAGCAGTTCTTC. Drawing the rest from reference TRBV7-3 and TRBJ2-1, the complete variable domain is GAGVSQTPSNKVTEKGKYVELRCDPISGHTALYWYRQSLGQGPEFLIYFQGTGAADDSGLPNDRFFAVRPEGSVSTLKIQRTERGDSAVYLCASRTGGSYNEQFFGPGTRLTVL.